Below, 30 T cell receptor beta chains from the same sample are listed, as sequenced in a study of cytomegalovirus exposure and HLA in healthy donors (dated by TCRdb to about 2017). Library method: the immunoSEQ multiplex PCR assay. Imported from immuneACCESS, the table was reduced by TCRdb to in-frame sequences with V and J called. These copies leave out some clones; in studies compared against another copy, an unresolved V gene accounts for under half, and the cause of the remainder is not known. The sample yields 200,000 to 250,000 clones; about 86% were counted once. Together, the top ten hold about 2.9% of the sample. Sequencing used PBMCs. These receptors were obtained from a woman aged 18-30 years in good health and CMV-seronegative.

CDR3 residues: CASRYLAEEDEQYF. DNA of the CDR3: TGTGCCAGCAGGTATCTAGCGGAAGAAGACGAGCAGTACTTC. The rearrangement joins TRBV27 to TRBJ2-7, with 7 nucleotides matching TRBD2. The germline V gene encodes CDR1 MNHEY and CDR2 SMNVEV (reference sequence). The CDR3 spans 14 residues. The V and J ends lost 6 bases and 5 bases, in that order; junction bases with no gene match: 10.

The chain has TRBV20-1 and TRBJ2-5; D is unclear. V lost 2 bases, J lost 2 bases, and 3 bases lay in between. CDR1 DFQATT and CDR2 SNEGSKA come from the germline V gene (reference sequence). The CDR3 totals 11 residues. CDR3 sequence: CSARPQETQYF. The CDR3 coding sequence is TGCAGTGCTAGACCTCAAGAGACCCAGTACTTC.

The genes are TRBV7-9 and TRBJ1-3; 8 bases are shared with TRBD1. The V gene's germline CDR1 is SEHNR and CDR2 FQNEAQ (reference sequence). The CDR3 is made up of 17 amino acids. Trimming removed 7 bases from V and 4 bases from J; junction bases left unmatched: 15. The CDR3 DNA follows: TGTGCCAGCAACTCACCCTTTGTCAGGGGGCAGGGAAACACCATATATTTT. Translation gives CASNSPFVRGQGNTIYF. The entire variable domain, with the rest obtained from reference TRBV7-9 and TRBJ1-3, is as follows: DTGVSQNPRHKITKRGQNVTFRCDPISEHNRLYWYRQTLGQGPEFLTYFQNEAQLEKSRLLSDRFSAERPKGSFSTLEIQRTEQGDSAMYLCASNSPFVRGQGNTIYFGEGSWLTVV.

This clone has ten or more counts. The chain has TRBV19 and TRBJ2-2; 10 bases are a match to TRBD2. The CDR3 consists of 14 residues. V lost 9 bases to trimming and J lost 6 bases; unmatched junction nucleotides: 7. Per germline, CDR1 LNHDA and CDR2 SQIVND (reference sequence). CDR3: CASAGTSVAGELFF. CDR3 in DNA: TGTGCCAGCGCCGGGACTAGCGTGGCCGGGGAGCTGTTTTTT.

The chain couples TRBV11-2 to TRBJ2-7; 10 nucleotides align to TRBD2. J gave up 4 bases and V 3 bases, and 6 bases lay outside the gene matches. CDR3 size: 15 residues. Germline lookup yields CDR1 SGHAT and CDR2 FQNNGV. CDR3 residues: CASSFDLAGAYEQYF. For the CDR3, the DNA is TGTGCCAGCAGCTTCGACCTAGCGGGAGCGTACGAGCAGTACTTC.

This chain joins TRBV27 and TRBJ2-7; TRBD1 matches 7 bases. The CDR3 runs 14 residues. Germline V gives CDR1 MNHEY, CDR2 SMNVEV (reference sequence). V lost 7 bases to trimming and J lost 0 bases; unmatched junction nucleotides: 6. The CDR3 reads CASTRRQGSYEQYF. For the CDR3, the DNA is TGTGCCAGCACCCGACGACAGGGCTCCTACGAGCAGTACTTC.

The V gene is TRBV5-1, the J gene TRBJ2-3; D might be TRBD2 (5 bases). The V end was cut by 4 bases, the J end by 2 bases, with 11 bases between. CDR3 length: 14 amino acids. Germline-derived CDR1 and CDR2 are SGHRS and YFSETQ. CDR3 nucleotides: TGCGCCAGCAGCCCGAGGGTCACCACAGATACGCAGTATTTT. The encoded protein is CASSPRVTTDTQYF.

The chain couples TRBV7-2 to TRBJ2-7; 8 bases align to TRBD1. CDR3 length equals 17 residues. After removal of 5 bases from V and 4 bases from J, the junction contained 16 bases not matched to a gene. Germline V gene data show CDR1 as SGHTA and CDR2 as FQGNSA. The CDR3 DNA reads as TGTGCCAGCAGCCCGTTTCAGTACGACAGGGGAAGGTACGAGCAGTACTTC. As protein: CASSPFQYDRGRYEQYF.

This sequence joins TRBV27 and TRBJ2-7, with 8 positions matching TRBD1. This CDR3 is built from 16 residues. The trim removed 7 bases at V and 2 bases at J, leaving 13 bases unmatched. The germline CDR1 and CDR2 sequences are MNHEY and SMNVEV (reference sequence). CDR3 sequence (DNA): TGTGCCAGCATCCCGTTGACAGGGGAACCTCCCTACGAGCAGTACTTC. This translates into CASIPLTGEPPYEQYF.

The V gene is TRBV29-1, the J gene TRBJ2-3; 7 bases are a match to TRBD2. Trimming removed 6 bases from V and 1 base from J; junction bases left unmatched: 13. The V gene's germline CDR1 is SQVTM and CDR2 ANQGSEA. The CDR3 consists of 16 residues. The CDR3 region has the DNA TGCAGCGTGCGGGAGTCATGGGGAGCGGGCACAGATACGCAGTATTTT. Protein product: CSVRESWGAGTDTQYF.

The chain joins TRBV6-1 to TRBJ2-5; TRBD1 matches 8 bases. V lost 2 bases and J lost 5; bases outside the gene matches: 10. The germline V gene encodes CDR1 MNHNS and CDR2 SASEGT. The length of the CDR3 is 16 residues. CDR3 in amino acids: CASSERTGTVGETQYF. DNA of the CDR3: TGTGCCAGCAGTGAAAGGACAGGGACGGTGGGGGAGACCCAGTACTTC.

The V call is TRBV27, the J call TRBJ2-5; a weak D match, TRBD2 (6 bases). V dropped 7 bases and J dropped 0 bases, with 9 bases sitting between them. Looked up from germline, CDR1 is MNHEY and CDR2 is SMNVEV (reference sequence). The CDR3 contains 13 residues. CDR3 coding DNA: TGTGCCAGCAAGGGACTCGACCAAGAGACCCAGTACTTC. It encodes CASKGLDQETQYF.

The rearrangement joins TRBV18 to TRBJ1-2; possibly TRBD1 for D (5 bases). Trimming shortened V by 3 bases and J by 3 bases, and 14 bases separated the two germline ends. This CDR3 is 15 amino acids long. Germline CDR1 reads KGHSH; CDR2 reads LQKENI. The CDR3 DNA follows: TGTGCCAGCTCACCGTACCCAGGGAATGACTATGGCTACACCTTC. Protein sequence: CASSPYPGNDYGYTF.

The chain recombines TRBV11-2 with TRBJ1-2; a possible D gene is TRBD1 (5 bases). Germline lookup yields CDR1 SGHAT and CDR2 FQNNGV. V lost 3 bases to trimming and J lost 4 bases, with 12 bases between them. The CDR3 loop spans 14 amino acids. The CDR3 reads CASSFGRDSYGYTF. As DNA, the CDR3 is TGTGCCAGCAGCTTTGGCAGGGACTCCTATGGCTACACCTTC.

This chain joins TRBV18 and TRBJ2-3, with a weak D call TRBD2 (6 bases). The CDR3 covers 16 residues. V was cut by 0 bases and J by 1 base, with 11 bases left in between. Per the germline V gene, CDR1 is KGHSH and CDR2 is LQKENI. The CDR3 region has the DNA TGTGCCAGCTCACCACCCGGGAGAACGGGCACAGATACGCAGTATTTT. This sequence encodes CASSPPGRTGTDTQYF.

This clone showed up many times. V and J are TRBV4-1 and TRBJ2-7; 8 positions agree with TRBD2. Losses at the gene ends were 5 bases for V and 6 bases for J; bases not matched to a gene: 12. The length of the CDR3 is 15 residues. Germline V gives CDR1 MGHRA, CDR2 YSYEKL. DNA of the CDR3: TGCGCCAGCAGCTCATCGTCGGGAGGGGTCGCCGAGCAGTACTTC. Protein: CASSSSSGGVAEQYF.

The chain couples TRBV7-3 to TRBJ1-1; possible D gene TRBD1, 5 bases. Germline V gene sequence: CDR1 SGHTA, CDR2 FQGTGA. This CDR3 comprises 15 residues. The V gene lost 1 base and the J gene lost 5 bases, with 14 bases spanning the gap. The CDR3 nucleotides read TGTGCCAGCAGCTTAATACGCAGGGAGGTTACTGAAGCTTTCTTT. Translation: CASSLIRREVTEAFF. Combining the CDR3 with reference TRBV7-3 and TRBJ1-1 gives the whole variable domain GAGVSQTPSNKVTEKGKYVELRCDPISGHTALYWYRQSLGQGPEFLIYFQGTGAADDSGLPNDRFFAVRPEGSVSTLKIQRTERGDSAVYLCASSLIRREVTEAFFGQGTRLTVV.

The chain employs TRBV30 and TRBJ2-1; TRBD2 might be the D (5 bases). With 2 bases removed from V and 13 bases from J, the gap between germline ends came to 21 bases. Per the germline V gene, CDR1 is GTSNPN and CDR2 is SVGIG (reference sequence). The CDR3 runs 14 residues. The CDR3: CAWSKLRLGIQQFF. The CDR3 nucleotides read TGTGCCTGGAGTAAATTACGTCTCGGGATCCAACAGTTCTTC.

The gene calls are TRBV7-3 and TRBJ2-3; 11 nucleotides line up with TRBD2. The CDR3 extends over 15 amino acids. The germline V gene has CDR1 SGHTA and CDR2 FQGTGA. Unmatched junction bases numbered 1, after V lost 0 bases and J lost 5 bases. The CDR3 is CASSLTGLAEDTQYF. The CDR3 DNA reads as TGTGCCAGCAGCTTAACGGGACTAGCGGAAGATACGCAGTATTTT.

This clone was seen once. CDR3 sequence reads: CASSLFGGTEAFF. DNA of the CDR3: TGTGCCAGCAGTTTATTTGGCGGCACTGAAGCTTTCTTT. This sequence joins TRBV27 and TRBJ1-1; D unclear. CDR3 length: 13 amino acids. V lost 1 base, J lost 4 bases, and 7 bases lay in between. Germline CDR1 is MNHEY and CDR2 is SMNVEV (reference sequence).

This clone showed up just once. V usage is TRBV18 and J usage is TRBJ2-6, with 9 bases fitting TRBD1. CDR1 and CDR2 from the germline V gene are KGHSH and LQKENI. The CDR3 length is 18 residues. Trimming at V came to 4 bases and at J to 0 bases, leaving 7 bases not matched to a gene. The CDR3 DNA reads TGTGCCAGCTCACAAACCGGGACAGGGTACTCTGGGGCCAACGTCCTGACTTTC. Translation gives CASSQTGTGYSGANVLTF.

The CDR3 reads CSVDRGGYTF. The CDR3 DNA follows: TGCAGCGTGGACAGGGGTGGCTACACCTTC. The chain has TRBV29-1 and TRBJ1-2; the match to TRBD1 covers 9 bases. With 6 bases clipped from V and 7 bases from J, the junction kept 0 bases outside the gene matches. The CDR3 consists of 10 residues. CDR1 is SQVTM, CDR2 ANQGSEA, per germline.

This sequence joins TRBV25-1 and TRBJ2-3; perhaps TRBD2 as D (6 bases). There are 17 residues in the CDR3. V dropped 6 bases and J dropped 0 bases, with 19 bases sitting between them. The germline gives CDR1 MGHDK, CDR2 SYGVNS. CDR3 protein: CASSPRRLAPSTDTQYF. As DNA, the CDR3 is TGTGCCAGCAGCCCCAGGAGGCTAGCGCCTAGCACAGATACGCAGTATTTT. Based on the CDR3 plus reference TRBV25-1 and TRBJ2-3, the full variable domain is EADIYQTPRYLVIGTGKKITLECSQTMGHDKMYWYQQDPGMELHLIHYSYGVNSTEKGDLSSESTVSRIRTEHFPLTLESARPSHTSQYLCASSPRRLAPSTDTQYFGPGTRLTVL.

This clone appeared once. The chain uses TRBV11-2 and TRBJ2-2; tentatively, D is TRBD1 (5 bases). Trimming left V 5 bases short and J 5 bases short, with 12 bases between. CDR1 SGHAT and CDR2 FQNNGV come from the germline V gene. There are 14 residues in the CDR3. The CDR3 bases are TGTGCCAGCAGCCTGAAGTACAGGACCGGGGAGCTGTTTTTT. Amino acid sequence: CASSLKYRTGELFF.

CDR3 sequence reads: CASSTGSSYEQYF. CDR3 DNA: TGTGCCAGCAGCACCGGGAGCTCCTACGAGCAGTACTTC. The J gene is TRBJ2-7, the V gene TRBV7-2; D is possibly TRBD2 (6 bases). V lost 5 bases and J 0 bases, leaving 8 bases between the germline ends. The CDR3 loop spans 13 amino acids. Germline V CDR1 and CDR2: SGHTA, FQGNSA.

This clone has only one observation. The CDR3: CASTLGQGLTEAFF. CDR3 DNA: TGTGCCAGCACTTTAGGACAGGGACTGACTGAAGCTTTCTTT. The rearrangement links TRBV2 to TRBJ1-1; TRBD1 matches 8 bases. CDR1 is SNHLY, CDR2 FYNNEI, per germline. Losses at the gene ends were 7 bases for V and 5 bases for J; bases not matched to a gene: 9. The CDR3 is 14 amino acids.

This rearrangement joins TRBV5-6 to TRBJ2-3, with D perhaps TRBD1 (6 bases). The germline V gene has CDR1 SGHDT and CDR2 YYEEEE. The CDR3 loop spans 14 amino acids. V shed 3 bases and J shed 7 bases, with 15 bases lying between them. Written as DNA, the CDR3 is TGTGCCAGCAGCTGGGACCAGGGGCTGTATACGCAGTATTTT. As protein: CASSWDQGLYTQYF.

This chain uses TRBV13 with TRBJ1-1; D is possibly TRBD1 (5 bases). CDR1 and CDR2 from the germline V gene are PRHDT and FYEKMQ (reference sequence). Trimming took 5 bases from V and 0 from J, leaving 16 bases between them. The CDR3 length is 16 residues. The CDR3 bases are TGTGCCAGCAGCCAGCGAGGTGGGGGGATGAACACTGAAGCTTTCTTT. As protein: CASSQRGGGMNTEAFF. Supplemented by reference TRBV13 and TRBJ1-1, the full variable domain reads AAGVIQSPRHLIKEKRETATLKCYPIPRHDTVYWYQQGPGQDPQFLISFYEKMQSDKGSIPDRFSAQQFSDYHSELNMSSLELGDSALYFCASSQRGGGMNTEAFFGQGTRLTVV.

This chain links TRBV10-3 with TRBJ2-1, with D perhaps matching TRBD2 (6 bases). In germline, CDR1 is ENHRY, CDR2 SYGVKD. Deletions cut 0 bases from V and 9 bases from J, with 27 bases between. The CDR3 is 19 amino acids. The CDR3 sequence is CAISESGPTGSSDRTEQFF. CDR3 coding DNA: TGTGCCATCAGTGAGTCGGGCCCCACCGGGAGTAGTGATCGAACTGAGCAGTTCTTC.

The chain joins TRBV7-9 to TRBJ2-2; D gene uncertain. The V and J ends lost 3 bases and 5 bases respectively, with 7 bases between them. The CDR3 has 13 residues. Germline V gene data show CDR1 as SEHNR and CDR2 as FQNEAQ (reference sequence). The chain's CDR3 is CASSFERTGELFF. Written as DNA, the CDR3 is TGTGCCAGCAGCTTCGAGAGAACCGGGGAGCTGTTTTTT.